This TCR beta chain was found in a study of OX40 agonist ivuxolimab in advanced cancers. At the level of the study: In this cohort, patients received ivuxolimab, an agonistic anti-OX40 (CD134) antibody. Treatment received earlier with anti-PD-1, anti-PD-L1 or anti-CTLA-4 agents was allowed, and over 30% had some. Three patients, one with hepatocellular carcinoma and two with cutaneous melanoma, achieved partial responses.

CDR3 length: 17 residues. Per germline, CDR1 SGHDT and CDR2 YYEEEE. V was shortened by 1 base and J by 1 base, with 12 bases between the two germline ends. Produced via immunoSEQ multiplex PCR; TCRdb's table is partial and in-frame only. The table has some 100,000 clones, about 85% seen once; the top ten hold 0.9% to 1.2%. The TCR sequence derives from an adult with an advanced solid tumor such as melanoma, head and neck, liver or kidney cancer. The chain joins TRBV5-6 to TRBJ1-6, with D tentatively TRBD1 (5 bases). The source was CD4+ or CD8+ T cells sorted from blood, collected in a trial of the OX40 agonist ivuxolimab. The CDR3 is CASSLWGRGSYNSPLHF. As DNA, the CDR3 is TGTGCCAGCAGCTTGTGGGGAAGGGGATCCTATAATTCACCCCTCCACTTT.